This T cell receptor (beta chain) derives from a study of cytomegalovirus exposure and HLA in healthy donors. Study-level findings and limits: Common viral pathogens seemed to be connected with several of the most significant clusters, according to a later analysis. Because they were indistinguishable, some V segments, including TRBV6-2 and TRBV6-3, were excluded. TCR beta V segments were, for the most part, productive about 87% or about 30% of the time in an earlier analysis. Most likely, a cluster of highly shared sequence variants arose as a sequencing artifact.

The CDR3 consists of 13 residues. Trimming cost V 3 bases and J 5 bases, with 10 bases left between them. The V gene's germline CDR1 is SNHLY and CDR2 FYNNEI. The PCR ran on 60 Vbeta and 13 Jbeta primers. Produced via immunoSEQ multiplex PCR; TCRdb's table is partial and in-frame only. The sample yields around 140,000 clones, less than 80% seen once. Note on this clone: Its antigen remains unknown.

Sequencing was performed on PBMCs. V gene TRBV2 combines with J gene TRBJ1-2, with a weak D call TRBD1 (5 bases). The TCR comes from a female donor in good health and CMV-seropositive. The CDR3 DNA sequence: TGTGCCAGCAGTGACGAGGGGAGGTATGGCTACACCTTC. Translated, it gives CASSDEGRYGYTF.